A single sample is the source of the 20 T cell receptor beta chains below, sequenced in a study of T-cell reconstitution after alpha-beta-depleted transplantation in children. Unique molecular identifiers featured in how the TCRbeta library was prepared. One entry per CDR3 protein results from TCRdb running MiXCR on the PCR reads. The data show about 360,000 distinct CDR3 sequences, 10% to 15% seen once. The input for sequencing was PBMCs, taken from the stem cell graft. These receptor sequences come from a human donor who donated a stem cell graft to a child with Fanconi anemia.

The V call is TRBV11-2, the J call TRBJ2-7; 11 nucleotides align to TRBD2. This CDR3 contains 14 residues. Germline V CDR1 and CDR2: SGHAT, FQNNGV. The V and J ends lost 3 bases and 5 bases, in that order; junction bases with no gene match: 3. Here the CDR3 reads CASSLRLAGHEQYF. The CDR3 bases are TGTGCCAGCAGCTTGCGACTAGCGGGGCACGAGCAGTACTTC.

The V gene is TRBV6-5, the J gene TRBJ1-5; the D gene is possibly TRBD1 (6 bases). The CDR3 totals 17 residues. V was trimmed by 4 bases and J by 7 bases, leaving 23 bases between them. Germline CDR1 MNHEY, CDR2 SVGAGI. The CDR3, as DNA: TGTGCCAGCAGTTCAGACCCGACAGGCGGTTCAGGGCAGCCCCAGCATTTT. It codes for CASSSDPTGGSGQPQHF.

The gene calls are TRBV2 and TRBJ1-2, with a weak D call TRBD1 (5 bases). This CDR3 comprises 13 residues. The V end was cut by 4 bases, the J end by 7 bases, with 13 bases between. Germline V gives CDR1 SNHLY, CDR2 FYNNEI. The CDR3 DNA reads TGTGCCAGCAGTGCGAATCAGGGAAGTGGCTACACCTTC. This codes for CASSANQGSGYTF.

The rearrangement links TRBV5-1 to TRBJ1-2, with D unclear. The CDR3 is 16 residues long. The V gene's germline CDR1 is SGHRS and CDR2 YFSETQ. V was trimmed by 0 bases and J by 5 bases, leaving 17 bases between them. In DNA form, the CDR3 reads TGCGCCAGCAGCTTGGAGGTGGGAAGGGCTTCTTATGGCTACACCTTC. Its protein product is CASSLEVGRASYGYTF.

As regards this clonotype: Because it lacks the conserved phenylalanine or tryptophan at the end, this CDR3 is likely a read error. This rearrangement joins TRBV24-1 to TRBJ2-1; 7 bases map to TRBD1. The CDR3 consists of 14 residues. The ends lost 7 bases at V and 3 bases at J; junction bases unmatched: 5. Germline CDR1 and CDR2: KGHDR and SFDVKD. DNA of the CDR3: TGTGCCACCAGCGACAGGGATGGCTACAATGAGCAGTTCTAC. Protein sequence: CATSDRDGYNEQFY.

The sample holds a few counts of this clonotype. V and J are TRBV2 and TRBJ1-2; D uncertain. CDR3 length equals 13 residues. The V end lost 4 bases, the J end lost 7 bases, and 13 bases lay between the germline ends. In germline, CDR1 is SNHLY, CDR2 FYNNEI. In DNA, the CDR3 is TGTGCCAGCAGTGGAAGGGTCGACGGTGGCTACACCTTC. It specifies CASSGRVDGGYTF. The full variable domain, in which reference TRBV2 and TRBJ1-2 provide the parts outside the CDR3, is EPEVTQTPSHQVTQMGQEVILRCVPISNHLYFYWYRQILGQKVEFLVSFYNNEISEKSEIFDDQFSVERPDGSNFTLKIRSTKLEDSAMYFCASSGRVDGGYTFGSGTRLTVV.

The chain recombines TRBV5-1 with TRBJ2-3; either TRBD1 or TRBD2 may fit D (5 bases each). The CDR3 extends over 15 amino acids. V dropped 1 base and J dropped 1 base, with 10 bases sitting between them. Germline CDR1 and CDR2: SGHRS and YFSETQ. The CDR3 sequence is CASSLLGVRTDTQYF. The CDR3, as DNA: TGCGCCAGCAGCTTGTTGGGGGTCCGCACAGATACGCAGTATTTT. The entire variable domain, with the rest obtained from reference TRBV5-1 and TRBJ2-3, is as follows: KAGVTQTPRYLIKTRGQQVTLSCSPISGHRSVSWYQQTPGQGLQFLFEYFSETQRNKGNFPGRFSGRQFSNSRSEMNVSTLELGDSALYLCASSLLGVRTDTQYFGPGTRLTVL.

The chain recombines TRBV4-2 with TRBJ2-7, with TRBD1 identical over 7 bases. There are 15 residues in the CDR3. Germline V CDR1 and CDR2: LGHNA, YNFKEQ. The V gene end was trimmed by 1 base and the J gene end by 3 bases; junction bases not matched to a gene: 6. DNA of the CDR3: TGTGCCAGCAGCCAAGTTGTCGGACAGGACTACGAGCAGTACTTC. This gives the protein CASSQVVGQDYEQYF.

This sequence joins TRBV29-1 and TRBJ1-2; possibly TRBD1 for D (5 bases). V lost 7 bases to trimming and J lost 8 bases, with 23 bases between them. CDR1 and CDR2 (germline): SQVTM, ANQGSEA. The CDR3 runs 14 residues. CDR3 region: CSAPFQTGGEGYTF. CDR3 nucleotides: TGCAGCGCTCCGTTCCAAACAGGAGGTGAGGGCTACACCTTC.

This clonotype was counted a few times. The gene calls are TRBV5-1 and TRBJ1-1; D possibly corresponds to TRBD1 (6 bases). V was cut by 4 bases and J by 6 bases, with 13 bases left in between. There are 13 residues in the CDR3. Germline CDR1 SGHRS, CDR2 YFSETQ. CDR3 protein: CASSPTGQAEAFF. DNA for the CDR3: TGCGCCAGCAGCCCTACAGGGCAGGCTGAAGCTTTCTTT.

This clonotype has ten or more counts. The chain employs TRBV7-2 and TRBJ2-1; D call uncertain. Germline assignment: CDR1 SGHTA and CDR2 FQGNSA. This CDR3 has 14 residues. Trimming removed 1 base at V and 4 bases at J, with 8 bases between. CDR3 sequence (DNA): TGTGCCAGCAGCTTAGGTCTCAATTACAATGAGCAGTTCTTC. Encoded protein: CASSLGLNYNEQFF.

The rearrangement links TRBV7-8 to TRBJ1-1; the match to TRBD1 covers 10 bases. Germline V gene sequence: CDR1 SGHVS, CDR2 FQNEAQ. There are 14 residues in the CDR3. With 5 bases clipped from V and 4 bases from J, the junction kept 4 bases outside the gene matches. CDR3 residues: CASSIRTGGTEAFF. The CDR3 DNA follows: TGTGCCAGCAGCATAAGGACAGGGGGCACTGAAGCTTTCTTT.

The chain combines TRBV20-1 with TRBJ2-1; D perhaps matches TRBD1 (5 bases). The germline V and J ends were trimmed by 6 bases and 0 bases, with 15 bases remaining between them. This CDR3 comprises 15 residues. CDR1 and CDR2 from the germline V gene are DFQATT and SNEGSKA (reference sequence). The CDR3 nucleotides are TGCAGTGCGCTACAGGTTCCGAGCTCCTACAATGAGCAGTTCTTC. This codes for CSALQVPSSYNEQFF.

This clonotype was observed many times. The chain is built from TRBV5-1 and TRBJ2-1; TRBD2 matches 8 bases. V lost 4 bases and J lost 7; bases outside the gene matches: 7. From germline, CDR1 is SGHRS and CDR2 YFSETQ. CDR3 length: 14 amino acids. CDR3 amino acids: CASSISGGINEQFF. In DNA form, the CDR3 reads TGCGCCAGCAGCATCAGCGGGGGAATAAATGAGCAGTTCTTC.

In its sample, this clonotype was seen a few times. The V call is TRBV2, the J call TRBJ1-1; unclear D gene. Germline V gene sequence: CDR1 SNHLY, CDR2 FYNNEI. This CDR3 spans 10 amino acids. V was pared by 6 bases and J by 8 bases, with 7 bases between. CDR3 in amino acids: CASRFQEAFF. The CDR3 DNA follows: TGTGCCAGCAGGTTCCAAGAAGCTTTCTTT.

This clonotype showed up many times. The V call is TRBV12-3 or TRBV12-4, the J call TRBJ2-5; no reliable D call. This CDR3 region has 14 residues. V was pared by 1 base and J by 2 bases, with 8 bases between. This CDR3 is CASSLETQQETQYF. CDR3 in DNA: TGTGCCAGCAGTTTAGAGACCCAACAAGAGACCCAGTACTTC.

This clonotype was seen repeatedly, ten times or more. CDR3 region: CASSSPQGYEQFF. The CDR3 region has the DNA TGTGCCAGCAGTTCACCCCAGGGTTATGAGCAGTTCTTC. The chain recombines TRBV28 with TRBJ2-1, with D possibly TRBD1 on 5 matching bases. The CDR3 is 13 residues long. The V and J ends lost 4 bases and 8 bases respectively, with 12 bases between them. Germline V gene sequence: CDR1 MDHEN, CDR2 SYDVKM.

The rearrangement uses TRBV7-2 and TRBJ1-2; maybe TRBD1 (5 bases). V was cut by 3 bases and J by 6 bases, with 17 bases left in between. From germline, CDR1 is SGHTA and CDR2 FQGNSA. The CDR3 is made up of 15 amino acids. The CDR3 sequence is CASSLGGLIGDGYTF. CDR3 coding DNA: TGTGCCAGCAGCTTGGGGGGATTGATAGGGGATGGCTACACCTTC.

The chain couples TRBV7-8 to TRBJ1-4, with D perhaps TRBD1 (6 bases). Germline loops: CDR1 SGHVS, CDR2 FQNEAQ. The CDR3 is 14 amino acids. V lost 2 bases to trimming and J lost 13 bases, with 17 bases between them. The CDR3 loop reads CASSLRDKHRVLFF. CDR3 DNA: TGTGCCAGCAGCTTAAGGGACAAACACAGAGTACTGTTTTTT.

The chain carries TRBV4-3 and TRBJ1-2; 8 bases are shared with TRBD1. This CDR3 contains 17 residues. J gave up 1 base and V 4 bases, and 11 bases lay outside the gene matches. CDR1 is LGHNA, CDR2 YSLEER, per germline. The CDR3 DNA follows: TGCGCCAGCAGCCTCCTCGTGGGACAGGTCTTTAACTATGGCTACACCTTC. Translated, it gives CASSLLVGQVFNYGYTF.